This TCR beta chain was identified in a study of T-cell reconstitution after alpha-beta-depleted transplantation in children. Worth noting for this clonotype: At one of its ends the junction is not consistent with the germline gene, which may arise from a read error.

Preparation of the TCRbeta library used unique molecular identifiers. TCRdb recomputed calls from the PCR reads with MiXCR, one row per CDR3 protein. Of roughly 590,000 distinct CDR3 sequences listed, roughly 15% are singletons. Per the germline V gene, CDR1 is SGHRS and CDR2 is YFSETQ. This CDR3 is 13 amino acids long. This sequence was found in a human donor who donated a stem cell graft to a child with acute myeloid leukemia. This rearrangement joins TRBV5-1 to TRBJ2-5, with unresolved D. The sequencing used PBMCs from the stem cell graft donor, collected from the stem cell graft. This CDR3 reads CASSSTLMETQYF. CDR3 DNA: TGCGCCAGCAGCTCCACTTTGATGGAGACCCAGTACTTT.